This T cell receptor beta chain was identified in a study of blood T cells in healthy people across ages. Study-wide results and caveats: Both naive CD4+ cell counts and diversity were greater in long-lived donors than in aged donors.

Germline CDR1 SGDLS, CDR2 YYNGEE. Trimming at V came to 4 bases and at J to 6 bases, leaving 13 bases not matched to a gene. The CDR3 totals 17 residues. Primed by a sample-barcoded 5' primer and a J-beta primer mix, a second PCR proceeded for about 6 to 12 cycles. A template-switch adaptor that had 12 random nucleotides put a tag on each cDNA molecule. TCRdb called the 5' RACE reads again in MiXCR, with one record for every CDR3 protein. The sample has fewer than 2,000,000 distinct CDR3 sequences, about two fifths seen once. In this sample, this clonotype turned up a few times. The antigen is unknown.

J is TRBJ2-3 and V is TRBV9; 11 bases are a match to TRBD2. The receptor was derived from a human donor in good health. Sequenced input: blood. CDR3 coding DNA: TGTGCCAGCAGCCCCGGGATGATTAGCGGGGGGGCGGATACGCAGTATTTT. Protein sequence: CASSPGMISGGADTQYF.